Listed below are T cell receptor beta chains from one sample, sequenced in a study of blood T cell repertoires in COVID-19. Clones were sequenced by immunoSEQ multiplex PCR, and TCRdb holds only the in-frame ones, with some missing. The sample shows a few hundred thousand clones, over 75% of them seen only once. The sample was PBMCs or T cells enriched from blood (not recorded which). These receptors originate from a woman aged 60-75 years who had recovered from COVID-19. The CDR3 runs from the conserved cysteine through the conserved F or W. The order of the fields is J gene, V gene, CDR3 protein.

j_call: TRBJ2-6
v_call: TRBV5-1
cdr3_aa: CASSLEISGANVLTF

j_call: TRBJ2-1
v_call: TRBV5-1
cdr3_aa: CASSLSQTSGYNEQFF

j_call: TRBJ2-5
v_call: TRBV5-1
cdr3_aa: CASSLLAGGLGEETQYF

j_call: TRBJ1-1
v_call: TRBV6-5
cdr3_aa: CASSYLAGNTEAFF

j_call: TRBJ1-1
v_call: TRBV20-1
cdr3_aa: CSASVTGEKSAFF

j_call: TRBJ1-1
v_call: TRBV10-3
cdr3_aa: CAISDSPAMNTEAFF

j_call: TRBJ1-1
v_call: TRBV7-8
cdr3_aa: CASSLLSDTEAFF

j_call: TRBJ1-3
v_call: TRBV7-6
cdr3_aa: CASSLSHPRSGNTIYF

j_call: TRBJ1-4
v_call: TRBV18
cdr3_aa: CASSPDSEKLFF

j_call: TRBJ1-5
v_call: TRBV3-1/TRBV3-2
cdr3_aa: CASSHAGSNQPQHF

j_call: TRBJ1-2
v_call: TRBV12-3/TRBV12-4
cdr3_aa: CASSLELRGYTF

j_call: TRBJ1-2
v_call: TRBV21-1
cdr3_aa: CASSNRADRATNYGYTF

j_call: TRBJ2-2
v_call: TRBV5-4
cdr3_aa: CASTRSPFLELFF

j_call: TRBJ2-3
v_call: TRBV7-9
cdr3_aa: CASSSLVILAGGTDTQYF

j_call: TRBJ2-5
v_call: TRBV5-6
cdr3_aa: CASSSRTGAKETQYF

j_call: TRBJ2-5
v_call: TRBV6-2/TRBV6-3
cdr3_aa: CASSYRRETQYF

j_call: TRBJ1-5
v_call: TRBV3-1/TRBV3-2
cdr3_aa: CASSQSGYSNQPQHF

j_call: TRBJ2-3
v_call: TRBV7-8
cdr3_aa: CASSFRGGRTDTQYF

j_call: TRBJ1-5
v_call: TRBV10-2
cdr3_aa: CASSESGGQPQHF

j_call: TRBJ2-7
v_call: TRBV2
cdr3_aa: CASTGTGSSYEQYF

j_call: TRBJ1-4
v_call: TRBV4-1
cdr3_aa: CASSQGSANEKLFF

j_call: TRBJ2-7
v_call: TRBV19
cdr3_aa: CASSPRYEQYF

j_call: TRBJ2-7
v_call: TRBV7-2
cdr3_aa: CASSFRTSRSEQYF

j_call: TRBJ1-4
v_call: TRBV19
cdr3_aa: CASRGTVNEKLFF

j_call: TRBJ1-1
v_call: TRBV11-2
cdr3_aa: CASTKRQGKNTEAFF

j_call: TRBJ2-1
v_call: TRBV6-2/TRBV6-3
cdr3_aa: CASSPTSSGNEQFF

j_call: TRBJ2-1
v_call: TRBV12-3/TRBV12-4
cdr3_aa: CASSLSEGYEQFF

j_call: TRBJ1-2
v_call: TRBV7-9
cdr3_aa: CASSLDSYGYTF

j_call: TRBJ2-1
v_call: TRBV3-1/TRBV3-2
cdr3_aa: CASSSAGYNEQFF

j_call: TRBJ1-5
v_call: TRBV6-5
cdr3_aa: CASRTGQGHNQPQHF

j_call: TRBJ1-2
v_call: TRBV28
cdr3_aa: CASGSPGDYGYTF

j_call: TRBJ2-2
v_call: TRBV15
cdr3_aa: CATSRAGAGSGELFF

j_call: TRBJ1-1
v_call: TRBV19
cdr3_aa: CASTQGAYNDEAFF

j_call: TRBJ2-5
v_call: TRBV2
cdr3_aa: CASMRGTSEETQYF

j_call: TRBJ2-3
v_call: TRBV4-2
cdr3_aa: CASSQAPTGEGADTQYF

j_call: TRBJ2-3
v_call: TRBV5-8
cdr3_aa: CASSIGQSTDTQYF

j_call: TRBJ2-1
v_call: TRBV3-1/TRBV3-2
cdr3_aa: CASSQGDGLDTNEQFF

j_call: TRBJ2-1
v_call: TRBV29-1
cdr3_aa: CSVKREIVNEQFF

j_call: TRBJ1-5
v_call: TRBV7-6
cdr3_aa: CASSLAGGGHSNQPQHF

j_call: TRBJ1-1
v_call: TRBV10-3
cdr3_aa: CAISESPGNTEAFF

j_call: TRBJ1-3
v_call: TRBV2
cdr3_aa: CASRGTGTHSGNTIYF

j_call: TRBJ1-5
v_call: TRBV7-9
cdr3_aa: CASSLTGGVDGQPQHF

j_call: TRBJ2-5
v_call: TRBV14
cdr3_aa: CASSQDTSGRGETQYF

j_call: TRBJ2-3
v_call: TRBV6-6
cdr3_aa: CASSYETTDTQYF

j_call: TRBJ1-2
v_call: TRBV3-1/TRBV3-2
cdr3_aa: CASSQPGGNYGYTF

j_call: TRBJ1-5
v_call: TRBV19
cdr3_aa: CASHTTGDPLNNQPQHF

j_call: TRBJ2-1
v_call: TRBV3-1/TRBV3-2
cdr3_aa: CASSQSEGGYNEQFF

j_call: TRBJ1-5
v_call: TRBV4-3
cdr3_aa: CASSQDRGTNQPQHF

j_call: TRBJ2-7
v_call: TRBV12-3/TRBV12-4
cdr3_aa: CASSLGGSYEQYF

j_call: TRBJ2-7
v_call: TRBV9
cdr3_aa: CASSIGTDSYEQYF

j_call: TRBJ2-1
v_call: TRBV7-3
cdr3_aa: CASSLTVGQGYNEQFF